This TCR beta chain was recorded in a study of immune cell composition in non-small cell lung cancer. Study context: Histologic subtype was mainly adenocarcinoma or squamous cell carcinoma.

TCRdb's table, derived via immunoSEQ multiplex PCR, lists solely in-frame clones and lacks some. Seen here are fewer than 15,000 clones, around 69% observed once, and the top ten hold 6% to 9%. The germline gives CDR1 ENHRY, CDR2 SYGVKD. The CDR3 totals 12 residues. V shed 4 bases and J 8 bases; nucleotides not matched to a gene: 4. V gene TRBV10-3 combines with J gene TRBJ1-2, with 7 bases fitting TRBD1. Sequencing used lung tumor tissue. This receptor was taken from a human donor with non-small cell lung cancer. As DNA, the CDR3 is TGTGCCATCAGTGGACAGGGAAGCGGCTACACCTTC. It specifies CAISGQGSGYTF.